This TCR beta chain stems from a study of blood T cells in healthy people across ages. The sample providers were healthy Caucasian people from Russia, aged roughly 6 to 95. Together with a sample-barcoded 5' primer, a J-beta primer mix was included in a second PCR lasting about 6 to 11 cycles. A template-switch adaptor containing 12 random nucleotides labeled each cDNA molecule. TCRdb independently ran MiXCR on the 5' RACE reads; one entry per CDR3 protein. Of 1.4 million or so distinct CDR3 sequences listed, approximately 39% were seen once; the top ten hold around 4%. Germline lookup yields CDR1 DFQATT and CDR2 SNEGSKA (reference sequence). V trimming: 4 bases; J trimming: 0 bases; junction bases outside the gene matches: 8. The CDR3 length is 15 residues.

This TCR was recovered from a young woman in good health. The V and J genes are TRBV20-1 and TRBJ1-1, with 7 bases lining up with TRBD1. Sequences were obtained from blood. CDR3 sequence (DNA): TGCAGTGCTAAGAAAGGGGGACAGATGAACACTGAAGCTTTCTTT. Translating it yields CSAKKGGQMNTEAFF.